Listed below are T cell receptor beta chains from one sample, sequenced in a study of blood T cell repertoires in COVID-19. The table came from immunoSEQ multiplex PCR; TCRdb's copy has only in-frame clones and leaves some out. The data contain about 140,000 clones, approximately 85% of them seen just once; the ten biggest clones take up 4%. The sample was peripheral blood. The receptors shown here come from a woman aged 80 or over with acute or convalescent COVID-19. The CDR3 runs from the conserved cysteine through the conserved F or W.

V: TRBV11-2; J: TRBJ1-1; CDR3: CASSQDRTNTEAFF
V: TRBV7-2; J: TRBJ2-2; CDR3: CASSRTGYTGELFF
V: TRBV11-3; J: TRBJ2-3; CDR3: CASSQLGSPRDTQYF
V: TRBV5-1; J: TRBJ2-2; CDR3: CASSFRTDTGELFF
V: TRBV4-1; J: TRBJ2-1; CDR3: CASSQDSSVAGANEQFF
V: TRBV2; J: TRBJ2-3; CDR3: CAIETDTQYF
V: TRBV7-3; J: TRBJ2-2; CDR3: CASSSSTGELFF
V: TRBV7-6; J: TRBJ2-7; CDR3: CASSPGTGVLYEQYF
V: TRBV18; J: TRBJ2-3; CDR3: CASSRTGLAGDTDTQYF
V: TRBV7-2; J: TRBJ1-1; CDR3: CASSLVSGRSTEAFF
V: TRBV18; J: TRBJ2-5; CDR3: CASSPPGQGKETQYF
V: TRBV5-1; J: TRBJ2-1; CDR3: CASSLDTRLAGGLDEQFF
V: TRBV11-3; J: TRBJ2-5; CDR3: CASSLGPTEMETQYF
V: TRBV4-1; J: TRBJ1-1; CDR3: CASSDKGVRRTEAFF
V: TRBV5-1; J: TRBJ2-3; CDR3: CASSLGPTSPSTDTQYF
V: TRBV7-2; J: TRBJ2-7; CDR3: CASSLTTVTFYEQYF